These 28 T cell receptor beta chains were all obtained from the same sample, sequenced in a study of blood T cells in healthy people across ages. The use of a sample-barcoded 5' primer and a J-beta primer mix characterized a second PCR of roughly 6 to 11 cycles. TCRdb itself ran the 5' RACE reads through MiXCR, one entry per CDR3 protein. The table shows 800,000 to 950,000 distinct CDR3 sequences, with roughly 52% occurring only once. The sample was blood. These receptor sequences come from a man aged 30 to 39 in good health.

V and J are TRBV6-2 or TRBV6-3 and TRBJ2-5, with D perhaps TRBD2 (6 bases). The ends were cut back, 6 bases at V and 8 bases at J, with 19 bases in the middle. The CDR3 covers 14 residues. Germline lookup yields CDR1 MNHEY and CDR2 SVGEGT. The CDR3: CASRPGLTYRTQYF. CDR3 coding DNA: TGTGCCAGCAGACCGGGACTCACCTATCGAACCCAGTACTTC.

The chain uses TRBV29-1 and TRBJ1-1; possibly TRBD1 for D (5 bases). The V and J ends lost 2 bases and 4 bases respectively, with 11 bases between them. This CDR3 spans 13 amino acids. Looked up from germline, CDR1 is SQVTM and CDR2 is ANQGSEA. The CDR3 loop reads CSVEFPGGTEAFF. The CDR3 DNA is TGCAGCGTTGAATTCCCCGGGGGCACTGAAGCTTTCTTT.

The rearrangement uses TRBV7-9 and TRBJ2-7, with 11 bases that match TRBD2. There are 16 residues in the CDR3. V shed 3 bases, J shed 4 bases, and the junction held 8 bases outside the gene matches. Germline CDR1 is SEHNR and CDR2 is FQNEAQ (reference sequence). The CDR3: CASSLEFASGGYEQYF. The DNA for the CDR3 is TGTGCCAGCAGCTTGGAATTTGCTAGCGGGGGGTACGAGCAGTACTTC.

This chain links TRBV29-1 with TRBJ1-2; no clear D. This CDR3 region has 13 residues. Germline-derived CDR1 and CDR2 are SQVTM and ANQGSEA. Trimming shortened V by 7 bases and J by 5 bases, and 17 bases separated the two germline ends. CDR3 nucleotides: TGCAGCGGGGCACCAGTAGGAAGATATGGCTACACCTTC. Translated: CSGAPVGRYGYTF.

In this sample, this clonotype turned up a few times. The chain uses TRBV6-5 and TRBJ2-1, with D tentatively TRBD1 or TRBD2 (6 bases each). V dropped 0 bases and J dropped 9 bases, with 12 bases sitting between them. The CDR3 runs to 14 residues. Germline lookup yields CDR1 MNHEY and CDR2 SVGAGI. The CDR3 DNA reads TGTGCCAGCAGTTACTCGACACAGGGAGGTGAGCAGTTCTTC. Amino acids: CASSYSTQGGEQFF.

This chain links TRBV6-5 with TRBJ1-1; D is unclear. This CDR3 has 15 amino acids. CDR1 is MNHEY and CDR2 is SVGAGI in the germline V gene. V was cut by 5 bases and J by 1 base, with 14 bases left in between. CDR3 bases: TGTGCCAGCAGTCCGCCCCTTGTTGGGAACACTGAAGCTTTCTTT. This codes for CASSPPLVGNTEAFF.

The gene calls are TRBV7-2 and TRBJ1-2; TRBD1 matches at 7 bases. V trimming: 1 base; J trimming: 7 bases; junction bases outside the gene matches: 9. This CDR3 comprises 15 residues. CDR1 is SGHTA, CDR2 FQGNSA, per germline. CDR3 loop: CASSLEHRGIGGYTF. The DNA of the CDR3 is TGTGCCAGCAGCTTAGAGCACAGGGGAATCGGTGGCTACACCTTC.

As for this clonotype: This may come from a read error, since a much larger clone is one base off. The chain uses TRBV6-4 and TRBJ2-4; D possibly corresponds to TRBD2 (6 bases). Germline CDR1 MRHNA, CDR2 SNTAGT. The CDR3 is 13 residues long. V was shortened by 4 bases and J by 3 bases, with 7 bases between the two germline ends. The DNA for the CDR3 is TGTGCCAGCAGTGGGGGGGACAAAAACATTCAGTACTTC. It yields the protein CASSGGDKNIQYF.

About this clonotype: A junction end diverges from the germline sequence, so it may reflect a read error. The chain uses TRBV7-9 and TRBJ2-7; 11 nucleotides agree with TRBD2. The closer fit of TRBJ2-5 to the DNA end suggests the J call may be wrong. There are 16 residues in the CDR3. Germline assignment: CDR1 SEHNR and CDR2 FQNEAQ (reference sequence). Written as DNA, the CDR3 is TGTACCAGCAGCGACCAGACTAGCGGGGTAGAAGAGACCCAGTACTTC. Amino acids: CTSSDQTSGVEETQYF.

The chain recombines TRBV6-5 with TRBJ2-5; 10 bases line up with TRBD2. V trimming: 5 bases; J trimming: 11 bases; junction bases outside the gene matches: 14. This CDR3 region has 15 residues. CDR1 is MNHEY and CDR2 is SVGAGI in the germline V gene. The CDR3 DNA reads TGTGCCAGCAGTACTAGAAGCGGGGGGGCGGTTAGGCAGTACTTC. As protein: CASSTRSGGAVRQYF.

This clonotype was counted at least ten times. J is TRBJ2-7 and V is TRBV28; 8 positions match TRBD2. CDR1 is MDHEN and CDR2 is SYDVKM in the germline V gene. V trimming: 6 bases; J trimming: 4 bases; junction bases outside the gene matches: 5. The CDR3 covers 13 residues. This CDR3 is CASSPPGGYEQYF. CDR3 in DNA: TGTGCCAGCAGCCCACCGGGAGGGTACGAGCAGTACTTC.

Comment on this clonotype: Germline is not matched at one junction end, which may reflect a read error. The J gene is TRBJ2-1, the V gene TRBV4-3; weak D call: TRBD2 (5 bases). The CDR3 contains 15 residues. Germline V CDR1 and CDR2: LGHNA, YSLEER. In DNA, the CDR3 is TGCGCCGGCAGCCAAGATGAGGGCAGGTACAATGAGCAGTTCTTC. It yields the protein CAGSQDEGRYNEQFF.

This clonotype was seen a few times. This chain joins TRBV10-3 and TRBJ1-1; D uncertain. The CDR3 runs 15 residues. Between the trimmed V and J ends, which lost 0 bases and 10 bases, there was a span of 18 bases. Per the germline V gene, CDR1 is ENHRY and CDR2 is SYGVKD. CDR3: CAISESASQALGAFF. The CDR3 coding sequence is TGTGCCATCAGTGAGTCAGCAAGTCAGGCCCTTGGAGCTTTCTTT.

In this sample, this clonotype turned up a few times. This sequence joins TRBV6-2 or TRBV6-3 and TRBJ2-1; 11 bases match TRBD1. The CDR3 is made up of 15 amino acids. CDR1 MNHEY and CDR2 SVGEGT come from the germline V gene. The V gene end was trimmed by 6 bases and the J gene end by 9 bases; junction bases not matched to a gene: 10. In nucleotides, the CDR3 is TGTGCCAGCAGAGGGGGGGGACAGGGGGACATTGAGCAGTTCTTC. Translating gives CASRGGGQGDIEQFF.

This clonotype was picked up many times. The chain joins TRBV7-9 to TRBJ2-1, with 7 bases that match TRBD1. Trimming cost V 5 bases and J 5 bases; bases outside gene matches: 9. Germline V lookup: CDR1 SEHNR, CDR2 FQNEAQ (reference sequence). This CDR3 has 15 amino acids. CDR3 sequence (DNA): TGTGCCAGCAGCCCGCGGACAGGAAGCAACAATGAGCAGTTCTTC. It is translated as CASSPRTGSNNEQFF.

CDR3 loop: CSAIRDVTDTQYF. The CDR3 DNA reads as TGCAGTGCTATCCGGGACGTCACAGATACGCAGTATTTT. The chain has TRBV20-1 and TRBJ2-3, with D possibly being TRBD1 or TRBD2 (5 bases each). The CDR3 runs to 13 residues. Germline lookup yields CDR1 DFQATT and CDR2 SNEGSKA (reference sequence). V was clipped by 4 bases and J by 2 bases, with 10 bases between them.

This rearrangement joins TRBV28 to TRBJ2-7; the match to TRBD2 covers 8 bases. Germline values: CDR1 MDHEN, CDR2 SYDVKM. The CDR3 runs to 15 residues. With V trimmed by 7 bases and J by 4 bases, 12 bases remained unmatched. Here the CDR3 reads CASTPRGGPRYEQYF. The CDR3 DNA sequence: TGTGCCAGCACTCCCCGGGGGGGGCCTAGGTACGAGCAGTACTTC.

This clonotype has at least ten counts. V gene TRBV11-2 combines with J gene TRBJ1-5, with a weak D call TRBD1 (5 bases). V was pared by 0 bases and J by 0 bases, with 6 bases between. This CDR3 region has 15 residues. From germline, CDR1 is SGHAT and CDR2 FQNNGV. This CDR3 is CASSLEGTSNQPQHF. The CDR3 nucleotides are TGTGCCAGCAGCTTAGAAGGGACTAGCAATCAGCCCCAGCATTTT. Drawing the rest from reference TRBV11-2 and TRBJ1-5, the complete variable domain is EAGVAQSPRYKIIEKRQSVAFWCNPISGHATLYWYQQILGQGPKLLIQFQNNGVVDDSQLPKDRFSAERLKGVDSTLKIQPAKLEDSAVYLCASSLEGTSNQPQHFGDGTRLSIL.

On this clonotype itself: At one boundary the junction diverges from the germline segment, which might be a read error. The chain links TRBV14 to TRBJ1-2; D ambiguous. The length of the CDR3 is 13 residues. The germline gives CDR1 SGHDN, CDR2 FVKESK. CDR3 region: CASSQDWGNGHTF. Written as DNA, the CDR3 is TGTGCCAGCAGCCAAGATTGGGGAAATGGCCACACCTTC.

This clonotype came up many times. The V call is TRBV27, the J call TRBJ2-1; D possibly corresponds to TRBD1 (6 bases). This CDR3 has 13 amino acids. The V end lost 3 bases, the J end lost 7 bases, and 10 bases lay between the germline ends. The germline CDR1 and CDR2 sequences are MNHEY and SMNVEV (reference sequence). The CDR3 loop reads CASSFSGANEQFF. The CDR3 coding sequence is TGTGCCAGCAGTTTCTCAGGGGCGAATGAGCAGTTCTTC.

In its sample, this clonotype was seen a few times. The CDR3 is CATSDPDRGLDGYTF. The DNA for the CDR3 is TGTGCCACCAGTGACCCAGACAGGGGACTTGACGGCTACACCTTC. The rearrangement links TRBV24-1 to TRBJ1-2; 8 bases match TRBD1. Germline V gene sequence: CDR1 KGHDR, CDR2 SFDVKD. CDR3 size: 15 residues. V lost 4 bases, J lost 8 bases, and 11 bases stayed unmatched.

The CDR3 nucleotides are TGTGCCAGCAGCTCGGGCACTTGGGCAGATACGCAGTATTTT. This encodes CASSSGTWADTQYF. The genes are TRBV28 and TRBJ2-3; no clear D gene. V lost 6 bases to trimming and J lost 4 bases, with 14 bases between them. This CDR3 has 14 amino acids. Germline V gene data show CDR1 as MDHEN and CDR2 as SYDVKM.

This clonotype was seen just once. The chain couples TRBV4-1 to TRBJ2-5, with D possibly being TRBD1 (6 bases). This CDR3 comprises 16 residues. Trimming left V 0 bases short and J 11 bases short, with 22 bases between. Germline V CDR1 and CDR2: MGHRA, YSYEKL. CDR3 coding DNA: TGCGCCAGCAGCCAAGAAGGGGCGACAGGATACTACGGGCAGTACTTC. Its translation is CASSQEGATGYYGQYF.

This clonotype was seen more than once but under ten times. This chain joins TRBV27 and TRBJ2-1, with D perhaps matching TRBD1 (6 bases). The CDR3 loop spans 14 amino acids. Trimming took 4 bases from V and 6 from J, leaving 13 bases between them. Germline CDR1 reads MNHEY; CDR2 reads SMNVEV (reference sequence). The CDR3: CASSSTGRFNEQFF. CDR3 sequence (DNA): TGTGCCAGCAGTTCGACAGGCCGTTTCAATGAGCAGTTCTTC.

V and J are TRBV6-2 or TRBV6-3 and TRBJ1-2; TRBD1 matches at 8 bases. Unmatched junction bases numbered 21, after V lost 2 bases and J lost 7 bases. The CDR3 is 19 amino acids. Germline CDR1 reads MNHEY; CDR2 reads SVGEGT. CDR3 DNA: TGTGCCAGCAGTTACGCCACCGGGACAGGCACCAAATCCGGGGGTGGCTACACCTTC. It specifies CASSYATGTGTKSGGGYTF.

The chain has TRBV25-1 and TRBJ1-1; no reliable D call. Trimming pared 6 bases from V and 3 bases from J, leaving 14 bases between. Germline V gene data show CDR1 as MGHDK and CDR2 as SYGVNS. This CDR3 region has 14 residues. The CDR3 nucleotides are TGTGCCAGCAGCCTTCTCGGCCGGGACACTGAAGCTTTCTTT. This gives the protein CASSLLGRDTEAFF.

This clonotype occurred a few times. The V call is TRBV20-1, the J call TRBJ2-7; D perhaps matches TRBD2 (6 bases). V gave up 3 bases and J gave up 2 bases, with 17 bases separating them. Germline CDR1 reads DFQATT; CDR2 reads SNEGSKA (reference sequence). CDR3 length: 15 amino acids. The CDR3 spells CSASGTSEVTYEQYF. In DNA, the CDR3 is TGCAGTGCTAGTGGGACTTCGGAAGTAACCTACGAGCAGTACTTC.

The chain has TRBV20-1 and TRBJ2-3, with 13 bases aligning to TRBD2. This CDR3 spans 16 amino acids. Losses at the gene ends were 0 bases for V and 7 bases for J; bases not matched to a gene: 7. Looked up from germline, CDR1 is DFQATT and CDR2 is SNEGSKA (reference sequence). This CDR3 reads CSARDRLAGGIHTQYF. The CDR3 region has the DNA TGCAGTGCTAGAGACCGACTAGCGGGGGGAATTCATACGCAGTATTTT.